This entry lists 20 T cell receptor beta chains sequenced from one sample in a study of cytomegalovirus exposure and HLA in healthy donors. The PCR employed 60 Vbeta primers together with 13 Jbeta primers. Produced via immunoSEQ multiplex PCR; TCRdb's table is partial and in-frame only. Of over 130,000 clones detected, 66% appear once; the ten largest clones hold approximately 6.5%. Sequenced: PBMCs. Receptors were obtained from a woman aged 60 to 75 in good health and CMV-seronegative.

The rearrangement uses TRBV7-2 and TRBJ1-1, with D possibly TRBD1 on 6 matching bases. The V end lost 2 bases, the J end lost 5 bases, and 15 bases lay between the germline ends. Per the germline V gene, CDR1 is SGHTA and CDR2 is FQGNSA. This CDR3 has 15 amino acids. CDR3 region: CASSLSGGARTEAFF. In nucleotides, the CDR3 is TGTGCCAGCAGCTTATCTGGGGGCGCACGGACTGAAGCTTTCTTT.

The chain couples TRBV7-3 to TRBJ2-7; 7 positions match TRBD2. The CDR3 loop spans 14 amino acids. CDR1 is SGHTA, CDR2 FQGTGA, per germline. The V and J ends lost 2 bases and 4 bases, in that order; junction bases with no gene match: 5. The CDR3, as DNA: TGTGCCAGCAGCTTAGCTAGCGGTTTGTACGAGCAGTACTTC. Translated, it gives CASSLASGLYEQYF.

This sequence joins TRBV2 and TRBJ1-6, with 11 bases aligning to TRBD1. The germline gives CDR1 SNHLY, CDR2 FYNNEI. This CDR3 spans 16 amino acids. The V segment lost 7 bases and the J segment 7 bases; nucleotides outside the gene matches: 9. CDR3 DNA: TGTGCCAGCACCCCGGACAGGGGGCGACCGAATTCACCCCTCCACTTT. Protein product: CASTPDRGRPNSPLHF. The complete variable domain, with remaining parts taken from reference TRBV2 and TRBJ1-6, reads EPEVTQTPSHQVTQMGQEVILRCVPISNHLYFYWYRQILGQKVEFLVSFYNNEISEKSEIFDDQFSVERPDGSNFTLKIRSTKLEDSAMYFCASTPDRGRPNSPLHFGNGTRLTVT.

This clone appeared a single time. The rearrangement uses TRBV4-1 and TRBJ1-1, with TRBD1 as a possible D gene (6 bases). The CDR3 runs 16 residues. From germline, CDR1 is MGHRA and CDR2 YSYEKL. The ends were cut back, 4 bases at V and 2 bases at J, with 17 bases in the middle. The CDR3 here is CASSLASGATNTEAFF. CDR3 DNA sequence: TGCGCCAGCAGCCTCGCATCAGGGGCGACTAACACTGAAGCTTTCTTT.

The chain links TRBV29-1 to TRBJ2-7; no definite D call. This CDR3 contains 13 residues. Germline-derived CDR1 and CDR2 are SQVTM and ANQGSEA. Between the trimmed V and J ends, which lost 7 bases and 2 bases, there was a span of 15 bases. The CDR3 region is CSAVGDDPYEQYF. The CDR3 coding sequence is TGCAGCGCTGTTGGAGACGACCCCTACGAGCAGTACTTC.

This clone turned up a few times. The chain couples TRBV28 to TRBJ1-2, with a tentative D call TRBD1 (6 bases). The V gene lost 3 bases and the J gene lost 8 bases, with 19 bases spanning the gap. Germline CDR1 reads MDHEN; CDR2 reads SYDVKM. The length of the CDR3 is 15 residues. CDR3 in DNA: TGTGCCAGCAGTTTGGCCGCCGGGACGCAGGGGGGCTACACCTTC. It is translated as CASSLAAGTQGGYTF.

This rearrangement joins TRBV7-6 to TRBJ2-1; D possibly corresponds to TRBD2 (6 bases). V was cut by 4 bases and J by 7 bases, with 14 bases left in between. Per the germline V gene, CDR1 is SGHVS and CDR2 is FNYEAQ. The CDR3 runs 14 residues. The CDR3 loop is CASSSGGSMNEQFF. DNA for the CDR3: TGTGCCAGCAGCTCTGGGGGGAGTATGAATGAGCAGTTCTTC. Filled out from reference TRBV7-6 and TRBJ2-1, the complete variable domain reads GAGVSQSPRYKVTKRGQDVALRCDPISGHVSLYWYRQALGQGPEFLTYFNYEAQQDKSGLPNDRFSAERPEGSISTLTIQRTEQRDSAMYRCASSSGGSMNEQFFGPGTRLTVL.

This chain links TRBV15 with TRBJ1-1; D remains ambiguous. Per germline, CDR1 LNHNV and CDR2 YYDKDF (reference sequence). The CDR3 is made up of 13 amino acids. Trimming took 0 bases from V and 4 from J, leaving 6 bases between them. The CDR3 coding sequence is TGTGCCACCAGCAGAGATGGGAGCACTGAAGCTTTCTTT. Its translation is CATSRDGSTEAFF.

The chain has TRBV15 and TRBJ2-5; D remains ambiguous. The V and J ends lost 1 base and 12 bases respectively, with 18 bases between them. There are 14 residues in the CDR3. Germline V gene lookup returns CDR1 LNHNV and CDR2 YYDKDF (reference sequence). The DNA of the CDR3 is TGTGCCACCAGCAGAGGAGTAGAGCGCTCATTGAAGTACTTC. The encoded protein is CATSRGVERSLKYF.

The genes are TRBV7-9 and TRBJ2-5; D is possibly TRBD2 (6 bases). The CDR3 loop spans 15 amino acids. CDR1 and CDR2 (germline): SEHNR, FQNEAQ (reference sequence). V was trimmed by 5 bases and J by 4 bases, leaving 17 bases between them. Written as DNA, the CDR3 is TGTGCCAGCAGCCCGCACGGGGGAATTGGAGAGACCCAGTACTTC. It codes for CASSPHGGIGETQYF.

This clone was observed a handful of times. The rearrangement links TRBV28 to TRBJ2-5; TRBD1 matches 8 bases. Germline loops: CDR1 MDHEN, CDR2 SYDVKM. The trim removed 6 bases at V and 2 bases at J, leaving 8 bases unmatched. The CDR3 runs 15 residues. The CDR3 is CASSPGQGLQETQYF. Here the CDR3 DNA reads TGTGCCAGCAGCCCTGGACAGGGCCTACAAGAGACCCAGTACTTC.

This clone was counted only a few times. A junction boundary mismatches the germline segment, possibly from a read error. The rearrangement joins TRBV2 to TRBJ2-3, with 14 positions matching TRBD2. The CDR3 covers 14 residues. Looked up from germline, CDR1 is SNHLY and CDR2 is FYNNEI. CDR3 protein: CASSLGTSGRAPDF. CDR3 sequence (DNA): TGTGCCAGCAGCCTAGGGACTAGCGGGAGAGCGCCGGATTTT.

The J gene is TRBJ2-5, the V gene TRBV6-4; TRBD2 agrees at 8 bases. The end of the DNA aligns better with TRBJ2-7, so the J call may be wrong. The CDR3 covers 13 residues. CDR1 is MRHNA and CDR2 is SNTAGT in the germline V gene. Written as DNA, the CDR3 is TGTGCCAGCAGAAGCGGGGGCCACTACGAGCAGTACTTC. It codes for CASRSGGHYEQYF.

As regards this clone: One end of the junction does not line up with germline, which may come from a read error. V is TRBV7-9 and J is TRBJ1-1, with a tentative D call TRBD1 (6 bases). This CDR3 comprises 14 residues. Germline loops: CDR1 SEHNR, CDR2 FQNEAQ (reference sequence). CDR3 DNA sequence: TGTTCCAGCAGCTCGGGGGGACAAAACACTGAAGCTTTCTTT. This gives the protein CSSSSGGQNTEAFF.

This chain uses TRBV18 with TRBJ2-7, with 7 bases identical to TRBD2. This CDR3 spans 13 amino acids. After removal of 1 base from V and 6 bases from J, the junction contained 3 bases not matched to a gene. CDR1 and CDR2 from the germline V gene are KGHSH and LQKENI. In DNA, the CDR3 is TGTGCCAGCTCACCACGGGAGGGAAGCGAGCAGTACTTC. It codes for CASSPREGSEQYF. The whole variable domain, remainder taken from reference TRBV18 and TRBJ2-7, is NAGVMQNPRHLVRRRGQEARLRCSPMKGHSHVYWYRQLPEEGLKFMVYLQKENIIDESGMPKERFSAEFPKEGPSILRIQQVVRGDSAAYFCASSPREGSEQYFGPGTRLTVT.

This chain connects TRBV6-1 to TRBJ2-7; 8 bases are a match to TRBD1. This CDR3 is 15 amino acids long. V trimming: 4 bases; J trimming: 5 bases; junction bases outside the gene matches: 10. Germline CDR1 reads MNHNS; CDR2 reads SASEGT. The CDR3 DNA reads as TGTGCCAGCAGTGCTGACAGGGGAGTGGGGAACGAGCAGTACTTC. It translates to CASSADRGVGNEQYF.

J is TRBJ1-1 and V is TRBV5-6, with D uncertain. CDR3 size: 13 residues. Trimming took off 1 base at V and 3 bases at J, with 7 bases between the two ends. Germline CDR1 reads SGHDT; CDR2 reads YYEEEE. For the CDR3, the DNA is TGTGCCAGCAGCTTGACAGCCTACACTGAAGCTTTCTTT. It specifies CASSLTAYTEAFF.

V usage is TRBV18 and J usage is TRBJ2-4; D not resolved. The CDR3 runs to 18 residues. Per the germline V gene, CDR1 is KGHSH and CDR2 is LQKENI. The V end lost 2 bases, the J end lost 0 bases, and 17 bases lay between the germline ends. The CDR3 DNA is TGTGCCAGCTCACCAGACACTGCCACCGTTCTAGCCAAAAACATTCAGTACTTC. Translation: CASSPDTATVLAKNIQYF. Drawing the rest from reference TRBV18 and TRBJ2-4, the complete variable domain is NAGVMQNPRHLVRRRGQEARLRCSPMKGHSHVYWYRQLPEEGLKFMVYLQKENIIDESGMPKERFSAEFPKEGPSILRIQQVVRGDSAAYFCASSPDTATVLAKNIQYFGAGTRLSVL.

The CDR3 loop is CASSLIGRSGGEQYF. The CDR3 DNA follows: TGCGCCAGCAGCTTGATAGGGCGCTCGGGGGGCGAGCAGTACTTC. The chain has TRBV5-1 and TRBJ2-7, with 7 bases fitting TRBD2. The length of the CDR3 is 15 residues. V was pared by 1 base and J by 6 bases, with 10 bases of the junction left unmatched. Germline V gene sequence: CDR1 SGHRS, CDR2 YFSETQ.

This clone has only a few counts. The chain couples TRBV11-2 to TRBJ2-2; TRBD2 matches at 9 bases. The V and J ends lost 5 bases and 7 bases, in that order; junction bases with no gene match: 8. The germline V gene encodes CDR1 SGHAT and CDR2 FQNNGV. The CDR3 loop spans 15 amino acids. CDR3 coding DNA: TGTGCCAGCAGCCCGTTAGCGGGAGAGCACGGGGAGCTGTTTTTT. Encoded protein: CASSPLAGEHGELFF.